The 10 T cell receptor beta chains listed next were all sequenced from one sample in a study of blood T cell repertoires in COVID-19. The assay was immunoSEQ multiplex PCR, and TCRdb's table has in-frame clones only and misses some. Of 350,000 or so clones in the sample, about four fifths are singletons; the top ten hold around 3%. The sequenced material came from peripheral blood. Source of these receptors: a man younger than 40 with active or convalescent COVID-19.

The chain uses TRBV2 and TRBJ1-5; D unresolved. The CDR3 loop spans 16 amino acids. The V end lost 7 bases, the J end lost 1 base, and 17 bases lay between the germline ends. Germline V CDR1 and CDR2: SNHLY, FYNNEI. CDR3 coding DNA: TGTGCCAGCACCAGACACTCCCTAAGAAGCAATCAGCCCCAGCATTTT. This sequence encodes CASTRHSLRSNQPQHF.

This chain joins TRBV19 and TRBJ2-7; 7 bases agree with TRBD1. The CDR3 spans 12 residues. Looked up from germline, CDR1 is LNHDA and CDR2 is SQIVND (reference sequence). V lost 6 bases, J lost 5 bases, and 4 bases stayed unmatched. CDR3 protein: CASRKQGNEQYF. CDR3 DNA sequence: TGTGCCAGTAGAAAACAGGGGAACGAGCAGTACTTC.

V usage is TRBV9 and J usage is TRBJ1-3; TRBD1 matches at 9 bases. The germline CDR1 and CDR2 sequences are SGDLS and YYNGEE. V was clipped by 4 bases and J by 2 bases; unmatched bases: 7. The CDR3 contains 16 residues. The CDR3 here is CASSPRDRETGNTIYF. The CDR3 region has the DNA TGTGCCAGCAGCCCTCGGGACAGGGAAACTGGAAACACCATATATTTT.

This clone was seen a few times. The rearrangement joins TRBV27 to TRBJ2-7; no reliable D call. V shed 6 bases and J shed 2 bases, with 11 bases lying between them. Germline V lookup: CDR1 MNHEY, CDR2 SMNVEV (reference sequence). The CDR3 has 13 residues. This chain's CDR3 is CASRAGHTYEQYF. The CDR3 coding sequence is TGTGCCAGCAGGGCAGGCCATACCTACGAGCAGTACTTC.

The CDR3 spells CASRIDRAYGYTF. The CDR3, as DNA: TGTGCCAGCAGGATTGACAGAGCCTATGGCTACACCTTC. V gene TRBV6-1 combines with J gene TRBJ1-2, with D perhaps matching TRBD1 (5 bases). CDR1 is MNHNS, CDR2 SASEGT, per germline. This CDR3 is built from 13 residues. V gave up 6 bases and J gave up 4 bases, with 12 bases separating them.

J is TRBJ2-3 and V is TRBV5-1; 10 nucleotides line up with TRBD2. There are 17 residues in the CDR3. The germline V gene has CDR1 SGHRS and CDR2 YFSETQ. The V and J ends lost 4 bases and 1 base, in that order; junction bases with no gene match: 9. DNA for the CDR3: TGCGCCAGCAGCCCGATCCTAGCGGGAGCCCGCACAGATACGCAGTATTTT. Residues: CASSPILAGARTDTQYF.

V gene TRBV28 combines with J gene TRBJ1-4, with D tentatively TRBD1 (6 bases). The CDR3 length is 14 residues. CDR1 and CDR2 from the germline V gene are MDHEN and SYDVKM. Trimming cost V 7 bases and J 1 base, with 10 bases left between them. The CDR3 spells CASNIGGTNEKLFF. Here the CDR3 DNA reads TGTGCCAGCAACATAGGGGGAACTAATGAAAAACTGTTTTTT.

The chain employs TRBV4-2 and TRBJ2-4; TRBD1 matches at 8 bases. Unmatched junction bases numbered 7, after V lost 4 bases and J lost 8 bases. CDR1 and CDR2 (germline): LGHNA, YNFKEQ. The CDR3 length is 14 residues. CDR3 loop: CASSPPGQGDIQYF. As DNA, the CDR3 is TGTGCCAGCAGCCCCCCAGGACAGGGCGACATTCAGTACTTC.

The CDR3 spells CASSLGQQDYGYTF. The CDR3 DNA is TGTGCCAGCAGCTTAGGACAGCAGGACTATGGCTACACCTTC. The chain combines TRBV5-4 with TRBJ1-2, with D tentatively TRBD1 (6 bases). V was clipped by 2 bases and J by 3 bases, with 11 bases between them. This CDR3 spans 14 amino acids. From germline, CDR1 is SGHNT and CDR2 YYREEE (reference sequence).

CDR3 region: CASRHSGATYEQYF. The CDR3 coding sequence is TGTGCCAGTCGCCATAGCGGAGCTACCTACGAGCAGTACTTC. The chain recombines TRBV28 with TRBJ2-7, with D possibly matching TRBD2 (6 bases). Trimming left V 9 bases short and J 2 bases short, with 17 bases between. Germline V gene lookup returns CDR1 MDHEN and CDR2 SYDVKM. This CDR3 spans 14 amino acids.